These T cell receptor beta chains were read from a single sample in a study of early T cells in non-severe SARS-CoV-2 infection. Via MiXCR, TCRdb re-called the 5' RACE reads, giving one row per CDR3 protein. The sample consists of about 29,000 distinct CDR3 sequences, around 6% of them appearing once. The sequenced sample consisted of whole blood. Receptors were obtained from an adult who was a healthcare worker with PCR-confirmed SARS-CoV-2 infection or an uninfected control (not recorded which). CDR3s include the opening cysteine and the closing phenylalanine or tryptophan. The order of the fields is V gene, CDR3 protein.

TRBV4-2 CASSLTLRGDADTQYF
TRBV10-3 CATAGLLTRGYTF
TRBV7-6 CASSLEAAYEETQYF
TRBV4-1 CASSQDRQPNSPLHF
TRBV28 CASRRQGADTQYF
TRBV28 CASSLLTLNTDTQYF
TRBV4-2 CASSQELGLVVGETQYF
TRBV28 CASSFGGDQETQYF
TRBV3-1 CASSQDHMDTEAFF
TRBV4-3 CASSQVGVTGELFF
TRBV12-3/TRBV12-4 CASSSGGTFYEQYF
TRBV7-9 CASSVGQTFTDTQYF
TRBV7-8 CASSPRGRTDTQYF
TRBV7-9 CASSSGTTGKQYF
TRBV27 CASSFRVLETQYF
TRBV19 CASSSKGPGGNTIYF
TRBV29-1 CSVPGTDSYEQYF
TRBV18 CASSPPETQYF
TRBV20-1 CSASGGTYEQYF
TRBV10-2 CASRWDGLSNQPQHF
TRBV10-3 CAISGAYYEQYF
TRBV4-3 CASSQERAAGGADTQYF
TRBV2 CASSDTGTTGELFF
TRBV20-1 CSATLQRDSTDTQYF
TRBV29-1 CRAGSHTEAFF
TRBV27 CASSLRHPASETQYF
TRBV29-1 CSVEPQEAYNEQFF
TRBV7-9 CASSSYRGLAKNIQYF
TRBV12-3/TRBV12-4 CASSPRRSDEQYF
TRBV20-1 CSARKGVNEQFF
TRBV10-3 CAISESGGRNTEAFF
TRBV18 CASSLISGTALNTEAFF
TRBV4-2 CASSQDYGYTF
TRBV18 CASSPPQGRSGNTIYF
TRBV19 CASSIESGGAHSPLHF
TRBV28 CASSPTGDTGELFF
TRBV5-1 CASSFWGTNTEAFF
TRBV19 CASSSDRVGNQPQHF
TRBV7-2 CASSLGGAGSYEQYF
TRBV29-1 CSVLPTFWGTEAFF
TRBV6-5 CASSQTPLGNTEAFF
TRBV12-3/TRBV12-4 CASSPRGGRGNEQFF
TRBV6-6 CASSYGSGTWYF
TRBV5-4 CASREQTSYLKQYF
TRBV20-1 CSTGGPYQETQYF
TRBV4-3 CASSQDFRVHTQYF
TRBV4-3 CASSQGISGNQPQHF
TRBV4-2 CASSREQSPDTQYF
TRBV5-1 CASSLGDRDYGYTF
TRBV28 CASSFLSGGGTDTQYF
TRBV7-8 CASSTTIRDTIYF
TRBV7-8 CASSQAPRAHYEQYF
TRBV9 CASSVSLGDSSYNEQFF
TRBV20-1 CSEIGGGPQETQYF
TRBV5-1 CASSLETVRNSPLHF